Below are 5 T cell receptor beta chains sequenced from a single sample in a study of T cell repertoires in cytomegalovirus infection. MiXCR was run by TCRdb on the reads, yielding one entry per CDR3 protein. Here the sample spans about 770,000 distinct CDR3 sequences, about 27% being singletons. Their recognized antigens are unknown. The sequenced sample was cultured CD8+ T cells from PBMCs, obtained from culture after CMV antigen stimulation. These receptor sequences come from a human donor in good health (CMV status not recorded). Some clones in this sample may be carry-over from other donors' samples.

The chain uses TRBV7-8 and TRBJ1-5, with D hard to call. This CDR3 is built from 13 residues. V lost 5 bases to trimming and J lost 6 bases, with 11 bases between them. CDR1 and CDR2 (germline): SGHVS, FQNEAQ. The CDR3 protein is CASSPPGFQPQHF. The CDR3 nucleotides are TGTGCCAGCAGCCCCCCGGGTTTTCAGCCCCAGCATTTT.

This clonotype has a handful of counts. This chain links TRBV7-6 with TRBJ1-3; D gene unclear. V was trimmed by 3 bases and J by 0 bases, leaving 9 bases between them. Germline CDR1 SGHVS, CDR2 FNYEAQ. The CDR3 runs 15 residues. DNA for the CDR3: TGTGCCAGCAGCTTGAACCGAATCTCTGGAAACACCATATATTTT. It translates to CASSLNRISGNTIYF.

This clonotype was counted a few times. The genes are TRBV15 and TRBJ1-4; the D is unclear. The ends were cut back, 3 bases at V and 3 bases at J, with 8 bases in the middle. CDR1 is LNHNV and CDR2 is YYDKDF in the germline V gene (reference sequence). The CDR3 has 14 residues. This CDR3 is CATSRANPNEKLFF. The DNA for the CDR3 is TGTGCCACCAGCAGGGCGAACCCTAATGAAAAACTGTTTTTT.

This clonotype has only a few counts. The rearrangement links TRBV7-2 to TRBJ2-1; TRBD2 agrees at 9 bases. CDR3 length: 16 amino acids. CDR1 and CDR2 (germline): SGHTA, FQGNSA. The CDR3: CASAGGFLSSYNEQFF. CDR3 nucleotide sequence: TGTGCATCAGCGGGGGGTTTCCTTAGCTCCTACAATGAGCAGTTCTTC.

With respect to this clonotype: Germline and junction disagree at one end, which may indicate a read error. The genes are TRBV10-3 and TRBJ2-1; the D gene is possibly TRBD2 (5 bases). The CDR3 is 15 residues long. CDR1 is ENHRY, CDR2 SYGVKD, per germline. This CDR3 reads CAISGGQTDYDEQFF. The CDR3 region has the DNA TGTGCCATCAGTGGTGGGCAGACCGACTACGATGAGCAGTTCTTC.